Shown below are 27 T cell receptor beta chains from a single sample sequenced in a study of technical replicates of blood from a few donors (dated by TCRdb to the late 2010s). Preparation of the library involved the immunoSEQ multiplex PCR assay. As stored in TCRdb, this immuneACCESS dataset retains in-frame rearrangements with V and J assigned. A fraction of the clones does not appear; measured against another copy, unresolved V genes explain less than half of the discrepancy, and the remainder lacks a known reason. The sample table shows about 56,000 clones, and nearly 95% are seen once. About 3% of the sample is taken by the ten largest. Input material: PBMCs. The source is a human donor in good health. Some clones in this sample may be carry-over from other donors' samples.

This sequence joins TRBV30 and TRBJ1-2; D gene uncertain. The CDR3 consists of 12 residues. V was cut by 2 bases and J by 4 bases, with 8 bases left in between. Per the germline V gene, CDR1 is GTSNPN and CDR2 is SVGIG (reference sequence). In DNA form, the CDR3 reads TGTGCCTGGAGTACGGGAGTCTATGGCTACACCTTC. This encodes CAWSTGVYGYTF. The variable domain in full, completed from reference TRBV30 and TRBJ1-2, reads SQTIHQWPATLVQPVGSPLSLECTVEGTSNPNLYWYRQAAGRGLQLLFYSVGIGQISSEVPQNLSASRPQDRQFILSSKKLLLSDSGFYLCAWSTGVYGYTFGSGTRLTVV.

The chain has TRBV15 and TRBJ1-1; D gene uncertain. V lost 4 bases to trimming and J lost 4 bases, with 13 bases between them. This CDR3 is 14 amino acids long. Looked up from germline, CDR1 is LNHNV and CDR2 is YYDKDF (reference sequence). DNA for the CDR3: TGTGCCACCAGCACAGCTGGGAGGTCCACTGAAGCTTTCTTT. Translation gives CATSTAGRSTEAFF.

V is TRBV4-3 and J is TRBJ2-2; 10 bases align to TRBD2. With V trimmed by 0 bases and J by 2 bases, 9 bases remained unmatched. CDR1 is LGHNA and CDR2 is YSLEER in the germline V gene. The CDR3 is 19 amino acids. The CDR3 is CASSQDGAGGPFNTGELFF. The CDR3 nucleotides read TGCGCCAGCAGCCAAGATGGAGCGGGGGGGCCTTTTAACACCGGGGAGCTGTTTTTT.

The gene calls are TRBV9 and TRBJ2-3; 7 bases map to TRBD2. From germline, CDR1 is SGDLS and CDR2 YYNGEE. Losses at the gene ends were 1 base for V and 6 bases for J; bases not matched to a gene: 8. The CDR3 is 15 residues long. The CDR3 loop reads CASSVTRTSYDTQYF. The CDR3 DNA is TGTGCCAGCAGCGTAACTCGGACTAGTTATGATACGCAGTATTTT.

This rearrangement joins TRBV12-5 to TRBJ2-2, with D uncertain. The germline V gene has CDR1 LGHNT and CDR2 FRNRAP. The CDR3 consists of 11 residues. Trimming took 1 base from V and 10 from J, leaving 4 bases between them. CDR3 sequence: CASGLDLELFF. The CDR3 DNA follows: TGTGCTAGTGGTTTGGATCTGGAGCTGTTTTTT.

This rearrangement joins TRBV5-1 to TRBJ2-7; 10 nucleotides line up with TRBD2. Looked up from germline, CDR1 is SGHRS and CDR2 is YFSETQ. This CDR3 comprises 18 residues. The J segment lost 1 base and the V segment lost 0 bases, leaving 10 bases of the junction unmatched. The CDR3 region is CASSLARLAGESSYEQYF. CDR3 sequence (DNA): TGCGCCAGCAGCTTGGCTCGGCTAGCGGGAGAGAGTTCCTACGAGCAGTACTTC.

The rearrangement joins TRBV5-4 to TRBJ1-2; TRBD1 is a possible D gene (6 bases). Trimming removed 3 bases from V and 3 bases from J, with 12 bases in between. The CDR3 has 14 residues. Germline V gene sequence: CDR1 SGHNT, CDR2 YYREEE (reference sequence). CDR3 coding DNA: TGTGCCAGCAGCTGGGGGGGGCCTGACTATGGCTACACCTTC. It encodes CASSWGGPDYGYTF. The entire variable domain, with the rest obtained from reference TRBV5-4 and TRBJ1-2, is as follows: ETGVTQSPTHLIKTRGQQVTLRCSSQSGHNTVSWYQQALGQGPQFIFQYYREEENGRGNFPPRFSGLQFPNYSSELNVNALELDDSALYLCASSWGGPDYGYTFGSGTRLTVV.

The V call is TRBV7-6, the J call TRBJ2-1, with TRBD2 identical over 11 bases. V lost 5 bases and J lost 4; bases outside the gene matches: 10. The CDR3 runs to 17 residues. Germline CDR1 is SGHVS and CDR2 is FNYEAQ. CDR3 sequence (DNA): TGTGCCAGCAGCCTTAGGGGTACTAGCGGGAGTTACAATGAGCAGTTCTTC. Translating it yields CASSLRGTSGSYNEQFF.

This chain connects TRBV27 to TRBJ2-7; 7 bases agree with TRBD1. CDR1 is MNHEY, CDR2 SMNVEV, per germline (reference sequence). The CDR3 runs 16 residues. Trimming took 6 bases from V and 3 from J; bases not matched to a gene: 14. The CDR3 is CASSLGWTGPIYEQYF. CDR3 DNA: TGTGCCAGCAGCTTGGGCTGGACAGGTCCCATCTACGAGCAGTACTTC.

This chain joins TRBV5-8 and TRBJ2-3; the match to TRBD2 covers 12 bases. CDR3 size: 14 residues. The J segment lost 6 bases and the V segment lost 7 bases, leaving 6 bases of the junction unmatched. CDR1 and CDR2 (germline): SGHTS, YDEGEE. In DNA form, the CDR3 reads TGTGCCAGCTTGACTAGCGGGAGCGGGGATACGCAGTATTTT. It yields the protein CASLTSGSGDTQYF.

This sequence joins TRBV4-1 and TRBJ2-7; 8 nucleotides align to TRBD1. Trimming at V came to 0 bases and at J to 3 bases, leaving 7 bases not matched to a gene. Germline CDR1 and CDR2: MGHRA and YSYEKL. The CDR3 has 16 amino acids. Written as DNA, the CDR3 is TGCGCCAGCAGCCAAGATCCACAGGGGGGATTCTACGAGCAGTACTTC. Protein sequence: CASSQDPQGGFYEQYF.

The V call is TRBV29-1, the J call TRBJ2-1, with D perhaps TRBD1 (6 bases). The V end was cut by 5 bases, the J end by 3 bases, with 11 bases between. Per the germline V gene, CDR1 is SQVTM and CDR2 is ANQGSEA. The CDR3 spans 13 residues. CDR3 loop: CSVSGVLYNEQFF. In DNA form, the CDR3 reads TGCAGCGTTTCAGGGGTCCTCTACAATGAGCAGTTCTTC.

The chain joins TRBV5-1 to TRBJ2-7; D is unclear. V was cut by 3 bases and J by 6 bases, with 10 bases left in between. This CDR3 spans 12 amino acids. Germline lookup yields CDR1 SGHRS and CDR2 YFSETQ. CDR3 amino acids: CASSSPSGEQYF. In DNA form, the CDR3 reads TGCGCCAGCAGCTCCCCCTCCGGCGAGCAGTACTTC.

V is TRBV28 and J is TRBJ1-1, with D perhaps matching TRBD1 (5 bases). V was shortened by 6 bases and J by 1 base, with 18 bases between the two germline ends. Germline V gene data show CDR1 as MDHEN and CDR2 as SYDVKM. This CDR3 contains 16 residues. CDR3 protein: CASSPRPGSGNTEAFF. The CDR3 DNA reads TGTGCCAGCAGCCCAAGGCCAGGGTCCGGGAACACTGAAGCTTTCTTT.

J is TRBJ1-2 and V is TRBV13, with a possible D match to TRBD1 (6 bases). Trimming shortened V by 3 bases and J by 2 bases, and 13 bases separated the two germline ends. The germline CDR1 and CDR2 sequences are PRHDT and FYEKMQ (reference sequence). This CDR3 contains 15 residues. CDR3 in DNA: TGTGCCAGCAGCTTGGGGACAAGGTCCAACTATGGCTACACCTTC. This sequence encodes CASSLGTRSNYGYTF.

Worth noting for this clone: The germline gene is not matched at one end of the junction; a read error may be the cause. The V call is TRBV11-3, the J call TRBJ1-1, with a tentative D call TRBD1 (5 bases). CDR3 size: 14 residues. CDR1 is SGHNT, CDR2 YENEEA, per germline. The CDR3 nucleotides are TGTGCCAGCAGCGCTGGTCCAGGGAACCCTGAAGCTTTCTTT. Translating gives CASSAGPGNPEAFF.

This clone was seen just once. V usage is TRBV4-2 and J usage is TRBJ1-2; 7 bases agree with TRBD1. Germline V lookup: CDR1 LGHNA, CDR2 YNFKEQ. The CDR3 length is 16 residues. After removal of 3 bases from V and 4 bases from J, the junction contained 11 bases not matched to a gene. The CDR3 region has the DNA TGTGCCAGCAGCCAGATCCCCGCGACAGGGATCTATGGCTACACCTTC. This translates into CASSQIPATGIYGYTF.

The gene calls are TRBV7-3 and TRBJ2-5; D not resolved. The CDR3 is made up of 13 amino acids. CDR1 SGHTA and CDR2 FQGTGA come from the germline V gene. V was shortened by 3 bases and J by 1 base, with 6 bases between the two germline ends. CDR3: CASSFTAQETQYF. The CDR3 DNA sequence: TGTGCCAGCAGCTTTACAGCCCAAGAGACCCAGTACTTC.

The CDR3 here is CASSQDGGTFTDTQYF. CDR3 nucleotide sequence: TGCGCCAGCAGCCAGGACGGGGGGACTTTCACAGATACGCAGTATTTT. The V gene is TRBV4-1, the J gene TRBJ2-3; TRBD2 agrees at 7 bases. This CDR3 has 16 amino acids. V was clipped by 3 bases and J by 2 bases; unmatched bases: 8. The V gene's germline CDR1 is MGHRA and CDR2 YSYEKL.

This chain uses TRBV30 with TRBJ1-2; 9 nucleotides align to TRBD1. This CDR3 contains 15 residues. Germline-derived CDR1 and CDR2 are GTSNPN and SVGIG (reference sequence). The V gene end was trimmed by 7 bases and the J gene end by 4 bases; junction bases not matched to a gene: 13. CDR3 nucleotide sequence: TGTGCCTCGTACCGGGACAGGGCGTTTTCCTATGGCTACACCTTC. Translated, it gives CASYRDRAFSYGYTF.

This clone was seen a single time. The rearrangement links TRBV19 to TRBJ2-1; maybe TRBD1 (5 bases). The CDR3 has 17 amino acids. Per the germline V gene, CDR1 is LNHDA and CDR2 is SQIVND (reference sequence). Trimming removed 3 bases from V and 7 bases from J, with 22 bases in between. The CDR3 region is CASSIRTTDRLGNEQFF. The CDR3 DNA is TGTGCCAGTAGTATTCGTACGACAGACCGCCTCGGGAATGAGCAGTTCTTC.

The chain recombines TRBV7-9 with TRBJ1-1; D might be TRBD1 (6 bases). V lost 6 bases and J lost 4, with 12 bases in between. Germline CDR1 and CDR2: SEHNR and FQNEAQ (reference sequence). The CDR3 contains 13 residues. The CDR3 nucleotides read TGTGCCAGCAGAGAAACAGGGAGCACTGAAGCTTTCTTT. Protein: CASRETGSTEAFF.

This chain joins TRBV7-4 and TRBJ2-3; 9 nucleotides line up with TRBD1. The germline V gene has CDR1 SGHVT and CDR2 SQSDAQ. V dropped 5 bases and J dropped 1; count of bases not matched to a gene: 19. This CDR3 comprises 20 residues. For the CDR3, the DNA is TGTGCCAGCAGCCACCGGGACAGGGAATTAATCCCTTCGGGCACAGATACGCAGTATTTT. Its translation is CASSHRDRELIPSGTDTQYF.

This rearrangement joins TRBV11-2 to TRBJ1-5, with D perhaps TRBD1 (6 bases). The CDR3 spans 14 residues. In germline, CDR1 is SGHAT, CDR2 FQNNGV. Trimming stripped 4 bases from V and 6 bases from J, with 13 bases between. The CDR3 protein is CASSSNREGQPQHF. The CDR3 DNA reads TGTGCCAGCAGCTCCAACAGGGAAGGTCAGCCCCAGCATTTT.

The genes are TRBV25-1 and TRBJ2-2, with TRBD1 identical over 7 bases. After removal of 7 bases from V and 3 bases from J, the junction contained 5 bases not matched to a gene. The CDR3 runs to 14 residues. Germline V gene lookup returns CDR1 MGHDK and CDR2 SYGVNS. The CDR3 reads CASTGDSYTGELFF. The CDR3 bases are TGTGCCAGCACTGGGGACAGCTACACCGGGGAGCTGTTTTTT.

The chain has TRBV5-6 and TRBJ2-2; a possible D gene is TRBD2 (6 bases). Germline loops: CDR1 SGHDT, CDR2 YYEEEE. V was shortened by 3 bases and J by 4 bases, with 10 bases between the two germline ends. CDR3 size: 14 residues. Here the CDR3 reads CASSWRAGTGELFF. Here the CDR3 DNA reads TGTGCCAGCAGCTGGAGGGCCGGCACCGGGGAGCTGTTTTTT.

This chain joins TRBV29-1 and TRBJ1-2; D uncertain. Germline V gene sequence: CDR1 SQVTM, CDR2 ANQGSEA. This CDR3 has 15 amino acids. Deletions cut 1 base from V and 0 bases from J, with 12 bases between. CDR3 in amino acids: CSVEARREANYGYTF. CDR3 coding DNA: TGCAGCGTTGAAGCGCGGAGGGAGGCTAACTATGGCTACACCTTC.